Shown below are 26 T cell receptor beta chains from a single sample sequenced in a study of blood T cell repertoires in COVID-19. Generated by immunoSEQ multiplex PCR, the TCRdb table keeps only in-frame clones and is missing some. Among about 270,000 clones, approximately 86% were seen once, and the ten largest hold around 0.9%. Sequencing was performed on PBMCs or T cells enriched from blood (not recorded which). These receptors were collected from a woman aged 30 to 39 who had recovered from COVID-19.

The gene calls are TRBV5-5 and TRBJ2-5, with D perhaps matching TRBD1 (6 bases). Looked up from germline, CDR1 is SGHKS and CDR2 is YYEKEE (reference sequence). Trimming left V 0 bases short and J 5 bases short, with 14 bases between. The CDR3 consists of 15 residues. The CDR3 DNA reads TGTGCCAGCAGCTTGGTCGGTCTTGGGGGCGAGACCCAGTACTTC. Translated: CASSLVGLGGETQYF.

The gene calls are TRBV11-2 and TRBJ2-7, with TRBD1 matching over 10 bases. CDR1 SGHAT and CDR2 FQNNGV come from the germline V gene. This CDR3 comprises 18 residues. With 1 base clipped from V and 6 bases from J, the junction kept 15 bases outside the gene matches. CDR3 in amino acids: CASSLGRGQGGKIGEQYF. CDR3 nucleotide sequence: TGTGCCAGCAGCTTAGGTCGCGGACAGGGGGGTAAGATTGGCGAGCAGTACTTC.

In this sample, this clone turned up a few times. This chain uses TRBV11-2 with TRBJ1-2; TRBD1 aligns across 7 bases. V was clipped by 5 bases and J by 8 bases; unmatched bases: 5. The germline V gene has CDR1 SGHAT and CDR2 FQNNGV. This CDR3 has 12 residues. DNA for the CDR3: TGTGCCAGCAGCACCCCAGGGGGAGGCTACACCTTC. Amino acids: CASSTPGGGYTF. Filled out from reference TRBV11-2 and TRBJ1-2, the complete variable domain reads EAGVAQSPRYKIIEKRQSVAFWCNPISGHATLYWYQQILGQGPKLLIQFQNNGVVDDSQLPKDRFSAERLKGVDSTLKIQPAKLEDSAVYLCASSTPGGGYTFGSGTRLTVV.

The chain has TRBV5-6 and TRBJ1-5; possible D gene TRBD1, 6 bases. This CDR3 has 12 residues. V lost 0 bases and J lost 9, with 7 bases in between. Germline V lookup: CDR1 SGHDT, CDR2 YYEEEE. CDR3 in DNA: TGTGCCAGCAGCTTGGGCAGGGGGCCCCAGCATTTT. This encodes CASSLGRGPQHF.

The rearrangement uses TRBV3-1 (or the pseudogene TRBV3-2) and TRBJ2-2; D is possibly TRBD1 (5 bases). Trimming took 5 bases from V and 4 from J, leaving 14 bases between them. This CDR3 spans 15 amino acids. Germline CDR1 and CDR2: LGHDT and YNNKEL (reference sequence). The CDR3 spells CASSSPGMFTGELFF. As DNA, the CDR3 is TGTGCCAGCAGCTCCCCAGGGATGTTCACCGGGGAGCTGTTTTTT.

The chain has TRBV28 and TRBJ2-7; 8 positions agree with TRBD2. The CDR3 totals 18 residues. V lost 4 bases to trimming and J lost 2 bases; unmatched junction nucleotides: 16. Germline CDR1 reads MDHEN; CDR2 reads SYDVKM. The CDR3 DNA reads as TGTGCCAGCAGTTCCCTCCCCGGGGTTGGCGGGAGGCCCTACGAGCAGTACTTC. Protein product: CASSSLPGVGGRPYEQYF.

This clone has only a few counts. The V and J genes are TRBV27 and TRBJ1-1; a possible D gene is TRBD1 (5 bases). The V and J ends lost 6 bases and 1 base respectively, with 12 bases between them. Germline V gives CDR1 MNHEY, CDR2 SMNVEV (reference sequence). This CDR3 comprises 14 residues. Here the CDR3 DNA reads TGTGCCAGCAGCTATAACGGGGGGAACACTGAAGCTTTCTTT. Protein sequence: CASSYNGGNTEAFF.

The chain uses TRBV5-6 and TRBJ1-1; 12 nucleotides agree with TRBD1. The V gene end was trimmed by 4 bases and the J gene end by 11 bases; junction bases not matched to a gene: 6. This CDR3 has 13 amino acids. CDR1 and CDR2 (germline): SGHDT, YYEEEE. CDR3 DNA sequence: TGTGCCAGCAGCGGGGACAGGGGGCCGGGGGCTTTCTTT. This gives the protein CASSGDRGPGAFF.

V gene TRBV5-1 combines with J gene TRBJ2-1; a weak D match, TRBD1 (6 bases). Germline CDR1 reads SGHRS; CDR2 reads YFSETQ. Trimming cost V 0 bases and J 1 base, with 11 bases left between them. There are 16 residues in the CDR3. CDR3 protein: CASSLGVGGSYNEQFF. CDR3 in DNA: TGCGCCAGCAGCTTGGGAGTAGGGGGTTCCTACAATGAGCAGTTCTTC.

J is TRBJ1-3 and V is TRBV20-1, with 7 bases fitting TRBD1. The junction had 6 bases not matched to a gene; V was cut back by 5 bases and J by 2 bases. Looked up from germline, CDR1 is DFQATT and CDR2 is SNEGSKA (reference sequence). The CDR3 runs to 14 residues. The CDR3 region is CSAGDRVAGNTIYF. The CDR3, as DNA: TGCAGTGCTGGTGACAGGGTAGCTGGAAACACCATATATTTT.

This clone was seen a handful of times. The rearrangement uses TRBV5-3 and TRBJ1-2; TRBD1 aligns across 9 bases. TRBV5-3 is an ORF for which the function is uncertain. Unmatched junction bases numbered 16, after V lost 2 bases and J lost 8 bases. CDR3 size: 17 residues. CDR3 residues: CARSFSRGTGIYFGYTF. The CDR3 nucleotides read TGTGCCAGAAGCTTCTCCCGAGGGACAGGGATCTACTTCGGCTACACCTTC.

The chain uses TRBV5-1 and TRBJ2-3; D is uncertain. This CDR3 comprises 15 residues. V lost 0 bases and J 4 bases, leaving 12 bases between the germline ends. The germline CDR1 and CDR2 sequences are SGHRS and YFSETQ. The CDR3 region has the DNA TGCGCCAGCAGCTTGGAGTCCACTACGGCAGATACGCAGTATTTT. Its protein is CASSLESTTADTQYF.

This clone was recorded only once. The chain combines TRBV18 with TRBJ1-4; D call uncertain. This CDR3 is 17 amino acids long. From germline, CDR1 is KGHSH and CDR2 LQKENI. Trimming cost V 3 bases and J 7 bases, with 21 bases left between them. The CDR3 protein is CASSPQSLIAGPEKLFF. The CDR3 nucleotides are TGTGCCAGCTCACCCCAGTCACTGATAGCGGGCCCTGAAAAACTGTTTTTT.

This clone came up a few times. V is TRBV11-2 and J is TRBJ2-7, with 7 bases matching TRBD1. Trimming removed 0 bases from V and 3 bases from J; junction bases left unmatched: 5. The CDR3 consists of 15 residues. Germline CDR1 and CDR2: SGHAT and FQNNGV. CDR3 amino acids: CASSLDLTGRYEQYF. The CDR3 DNA sequence: TGTGCCAGCAGCTTAGATCTGACAGGGCGCTACGAGCAGTACTTC.

The rearrangement joins TRBV20-1 to TRBJ2-7, with 7 positions matching TRBD1. With 4 bases clipped from V and 6 bases from J, the junction kept 6 bases outside the gene matches. In germline, CDR1 is DFQATT, CDR2 SNEGSKA (reference sequence). The CDR3 length is 12 residues. The CDR3 spells CSAIDRDREQYF. For the CDR3, the DNA is TGCAGTGCTATTGACAGGGATCGCGAGCAGTACTTC.

The chain links TRBV7-3 to TRBJ2-3; the match to TRBD2 covers 8 bases. The germline V gene has CDR1 SGHTA and CDR2 FQGTGA. The CDR3 is made up of 13 amino acids. J gave up 6 bases and V 4 bases, and 3 bases lay outside the gene matches. The CDR3 nucleotides read TGTGCCAGCAGCTCGGGACTAGTCGATACGCAGTATTTT. It specifies CASSSGLVDTQYF.

The chain links TRBV5-1 to TRBJ2-1; the D gene is possibly TRBD1 (5 bases). Deletions cut 4 bases from V and 10 bases from J, with 12 bases between. The CDR3 has 12 residues. Germline V gene lookup returns CDR1 SGHRS and CDR2 YFSETQ. The CDR3 spells CASSLAGYEQFF. DNA of the CDR3: TGCGCCAGCAGCCTTGCAGGGTACGAGCAGTTCTTC.

The rearrangement links TRBV5-1 to TRBJ2-1; D is unclear. Trimming removed 0 bases at V and 12 bases at J, with 13 bases between. CDR3 size: 13 residues. The V gene's germline CDR1 is SGHRS and CDR2 YFSETQ. CDR3 sequence: CASSLGAPNPQFF. The CDR3 DNA reads as TGCGCCAGCAGCTTGGGGGCTCCCAACCCGCAGTTCTTC.

The rearrangement uses TRBV4-1 and TRBJ2-7, with D unclear. The V gene lost 1 base and the J gene lost 2 bases, with 15 bases spanning the gap. Germline values: CDR1 MGHRA, CDR2 YSYEKL. This CDR3 region has 16 residues. The CDR3 nucleotides are TGCGCCAGCAGCCAAGTCCCGAACGTAAAGCCCTACGAGCAGTACTTC. Amino acid sequence: CASSQVPNVKPYEQYF.

This chain joins TRBV13 and TRBJ2-1; tentative D call: TRBD2 (6 bases). Per the germline V gene, CDR1 is PRHDT and CDR2 is FYEKMQ (reference sequence). This CDR3 has 18 amino acids. Trimming took 0 bases from V and 0 from J, leaving 15 bases between them. The CDR3 loop is CASSLGGLTHVSYNEQFF. CDR3 sequence (DNA): TGTGCCAGCAGCTTAGGGGGACTCACACATGTCTCCTACAATGAGCAGTTCTTC.

The chain employs TRBV27 and TRBJ1-6; no clear D. This CDR3 spans 13 amino acids. V gave up 5 bases and J gave up 7 bases, with 9 bases separating them. The germline V gene has CDR1 MNHEY and CDR2 SMNVEV (reference sequence). The CDR3 DNA is TGTGCCAGCAGTCCCATACAGAATTCACCCCTCCACTTT. Protein product: CASSPIQNSPLHF.

The gene calls are TRBV6-1 and TRBJ2-1, with D maybe TRBD1 (5 bases). From germline, CDR1 is MNHNS and CDR2 SASEGT. CDR3 size: 18 residues. Trimming left V 0 bases short and J 6 bases short, with 21 bases between. CDR3 loop: CASSEAIVRGSTGNEQFF. The CDR3 DNA reads TGTGCCAGCAGTGAAGCGATTGTAAGGGGATCGACGGGCAATGAGCAGTTCTTC.

The gene calls are TRBV6-2 or TRBV6-3 and TRBJ1-1; no definite D call. The CDR3 extends over 14 amino acids. With 2 bases removed from V and 5 bases from J, the gap between germline ends came to 12 bases. Germline V gives CDR1 MNHEY, CDR2 SVGEGT. The CDR3 here is CASSYIGFRTEAFF. The CDR3 nucleotides read TGTGCCAGCAGTTACATCGGGTTCCGAACTGAAGCTTTCTTT.

The chain combines TRBV7-8 with TRBJ2-1; no clear D. CDR1 is SGHVS, CDR2 FQNEAQ, per germline. This CDR3 comprises 14 residues. Trimming removed 1 base at V and 9 bases at J, with 13 bases between. The DNA for the CDR3 is TGTGCCAGCAGCTTAGGTACAGCTGAGCCTGAGCAGTTCTTC. Translating gives CASSLGTAEPEQFF.

Notes on this clone: The sample holds other DNA sequences that translate to the same CDR3. J is TRBJ2-1 and V is TRBV3-1 (or the pseudogene TRBV3-2), with 9 positions matching TRBD2. This CDR3 has 13 residues. V was pared by 3 bases and J by 8 bases, with 2 bases of the junction left unmatched. The germline gives CDR1 LGHDT, CDR2 YNNKEL (reference sequence). CDR3 sequence reads: CASSQGLADEQFF. CDR3 sequence (DNA): TGTGCCAGCAGCCAGGGACTAGCAGATGAGCAGTTCTTC.

V gene TRBV29-1 combines with J gene TRBJ2-1; weak D call: TRBD1 (6 bases). The germline gives CDR1 SQVTM, CDR2 ANQGSEA. Trimming stripped 3 bases from V and 5 bases from J, with 17 bases between. CDR3 size: 15 residues. The CDR3 DNA reads as TGCAGCGTTGACTGGTGGGGGCACTATGACAATGAGCAGTTCTTC. As protein: CSVDWWGHYDNEQFF.